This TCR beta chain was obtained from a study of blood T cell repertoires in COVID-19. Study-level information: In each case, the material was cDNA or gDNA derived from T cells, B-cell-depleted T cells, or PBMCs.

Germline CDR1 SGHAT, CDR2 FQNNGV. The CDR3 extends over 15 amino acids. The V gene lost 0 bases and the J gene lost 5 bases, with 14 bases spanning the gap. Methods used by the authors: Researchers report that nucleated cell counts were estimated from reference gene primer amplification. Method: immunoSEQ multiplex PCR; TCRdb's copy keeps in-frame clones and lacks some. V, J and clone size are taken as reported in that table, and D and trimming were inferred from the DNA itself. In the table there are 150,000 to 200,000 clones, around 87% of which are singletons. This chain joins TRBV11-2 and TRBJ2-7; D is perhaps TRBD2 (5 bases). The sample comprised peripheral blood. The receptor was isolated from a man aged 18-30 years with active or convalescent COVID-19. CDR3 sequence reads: CASSLDRGKFHEQYV. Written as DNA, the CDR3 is TGTGCCAGCAGCTTAGATCGAGGGAAGTTCCACGAGCAGTACGTC.